This T cell receptor beta chain stems from a study of blood T cell repertoires in COVID-19. About the research overall: Collection of acute and convalescent COVID-19 samples took place in the United States, Italy and Spain.

Some clones are missing from TCRdb's copy, which holds only in-frame ones; the method was immunoSEQ multiplex PCR. The sample carries under 60,000 clones, roughly 90% recorded once. This clone was seen more than once but under ten times. Germline V lookup: CDR1 LGHNA, CDR2 YNFKEQ. The CDR3 is 15 residues long. The junction had 0 bases not matched to a gene; V was cut back by 2 bases and J by 3 bases. The chain links TRBV4-2 to TRBJ2-2, with 10 bases fitting TRBD2. Sequenced sample: peripheral blood. This receptor was obtained from a human donor in a cohort sampled during active COVID-19. The CDR3 sequence: CASSQLAGDTGELFF. In DNA form, the CDR3 reads TGTGCCAGCAGCCAACTAGCGGGAGACACCGGGGAGCTGTTTTTT.